This paragraph covers one T cell receptor (beta chain) sequence. The same CDR3 is also encoded by other DNA sequences in this sample. Authors' data handling: For nucleated cells, counts were estimated from reference gene primer amplification. Only in-frame clones appear in the TCRdb table, and some are missing; sequencing was by immunoSEQ multiplex PCR. That table gives V, J and clone size, and the DNA gave D and trimming. The table lists a few hundred thousand clones, around nine tenths of them singletons. This sample was taken from a study of blood T cell repertoires in COVID-19. About the research overall: Sources were T cells, B-cell-depleted T cells, or PBMCs; the material itself was cDNA or gDNA.

Trimming took 0 bases from V and 5 from J, leaving 8 bases between them. CDR3 length: 13 amino acids. Germline V gene lookup returns CDR1 SGHRS and CDR2 YFSETQ. Sequenced input: PBMCs or T cells enriched from blood (not recorded which). The TCR was taken from a woman aged 40 to 49 who had recovered from COVID-19. The rearrangement uses TRBV5-1 and TRBJ2-5; D remains ambiguous. The CDR3 loop is CASSLGLVETQYF. DNA of the CDR3: TGCGCCAGCAGCTTGGGGCTAGTGGAGACCCAGTACTTC.